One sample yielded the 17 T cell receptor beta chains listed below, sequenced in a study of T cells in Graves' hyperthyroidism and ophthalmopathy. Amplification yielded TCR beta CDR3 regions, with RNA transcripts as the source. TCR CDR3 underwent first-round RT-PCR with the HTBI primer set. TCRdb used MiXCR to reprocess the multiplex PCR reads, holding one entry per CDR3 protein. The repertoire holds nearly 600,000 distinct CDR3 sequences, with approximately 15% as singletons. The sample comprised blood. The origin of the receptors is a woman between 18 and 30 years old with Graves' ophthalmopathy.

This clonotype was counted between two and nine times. CDR3 bases: TGCAGTGCTAGTAAAGGTTTTGGACTTGCCTACGAGCAGTACTTC. It translates to CSASKGFGLAYEQYF. This sequence joins TRBV20-1 and TRBJ2-7; D might be TRBD2 (5 bases). The CDR3 is 15 amino acids. Germline lookup yields CDR1 DFQATT and CDR2 SNEGSKA (reference sequence). Trimming removed 3 bases from V and 2 bases from J, with 17 bases in between.

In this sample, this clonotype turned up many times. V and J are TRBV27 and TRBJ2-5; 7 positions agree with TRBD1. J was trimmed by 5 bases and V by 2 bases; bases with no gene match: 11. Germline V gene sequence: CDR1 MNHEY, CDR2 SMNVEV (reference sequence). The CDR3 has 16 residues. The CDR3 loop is CASSLNAGQVPETQYF. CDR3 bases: TGTGCCAGCAGTTTAAACGCCGGACAGGTTCCGGAGACCCAGTACTTC.

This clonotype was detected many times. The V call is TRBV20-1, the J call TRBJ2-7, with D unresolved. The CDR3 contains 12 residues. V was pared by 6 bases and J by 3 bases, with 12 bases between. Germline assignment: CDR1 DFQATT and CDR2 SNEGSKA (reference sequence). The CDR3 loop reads CSAVGRDYEQYF. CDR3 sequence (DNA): TGCAGTGCGGTCGGCCGCGACTACGAGCAGTACTTC.

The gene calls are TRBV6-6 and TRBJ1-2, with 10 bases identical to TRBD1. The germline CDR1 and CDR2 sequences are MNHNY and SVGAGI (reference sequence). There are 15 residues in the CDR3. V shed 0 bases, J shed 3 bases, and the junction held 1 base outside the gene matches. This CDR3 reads CASSYSGQGDYGYTF. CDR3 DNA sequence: TGTGCCAGCAGTTACTCCGGACAGGGGGACTATGGCTACACCTTC.

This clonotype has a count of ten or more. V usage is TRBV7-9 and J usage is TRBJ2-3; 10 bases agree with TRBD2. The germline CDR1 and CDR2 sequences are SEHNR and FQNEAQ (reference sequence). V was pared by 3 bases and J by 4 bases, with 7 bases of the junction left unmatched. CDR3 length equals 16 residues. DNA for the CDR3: TGTGCCAGCAGCTTGGCGTCTAGCGGGAGTTCAGATACGCAGTATTTT. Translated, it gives CASSLASSGSSDTQYF.

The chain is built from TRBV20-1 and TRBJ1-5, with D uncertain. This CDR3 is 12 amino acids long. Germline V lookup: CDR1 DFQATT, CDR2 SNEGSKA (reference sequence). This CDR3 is CRAGGPNQPQHF. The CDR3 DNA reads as TGCCGGGCCGGCGGTCCCAATCAGCCCCAGCATTTT.

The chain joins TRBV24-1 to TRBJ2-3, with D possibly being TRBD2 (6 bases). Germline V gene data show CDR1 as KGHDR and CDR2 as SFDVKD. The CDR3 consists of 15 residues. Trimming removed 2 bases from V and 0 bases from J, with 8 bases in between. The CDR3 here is CATSDSGTSTDTQYF. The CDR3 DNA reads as TGTGCCACCAGTGATTCTGGGACTAGCACAGATACGCAGTATTTT.

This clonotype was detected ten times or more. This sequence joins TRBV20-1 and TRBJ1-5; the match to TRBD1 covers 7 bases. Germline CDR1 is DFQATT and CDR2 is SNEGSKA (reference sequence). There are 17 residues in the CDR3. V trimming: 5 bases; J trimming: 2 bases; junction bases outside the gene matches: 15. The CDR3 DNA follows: TGCAGTGCTTCTCCCCAGGGGGGCCTGTGGGGCAATCAGCCCCAGCATTTT. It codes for CSASPQGGLWGNQPQHF.

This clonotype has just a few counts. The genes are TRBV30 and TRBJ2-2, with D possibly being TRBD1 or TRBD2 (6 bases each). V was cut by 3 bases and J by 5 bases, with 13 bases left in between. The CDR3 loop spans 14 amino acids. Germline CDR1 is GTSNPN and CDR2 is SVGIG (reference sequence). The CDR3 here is CAWSNGGRTGELFF. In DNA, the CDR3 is TGTGCCTGGAGCAATGGGGGGCGTACCGGGGAGCTGTTTTTT.

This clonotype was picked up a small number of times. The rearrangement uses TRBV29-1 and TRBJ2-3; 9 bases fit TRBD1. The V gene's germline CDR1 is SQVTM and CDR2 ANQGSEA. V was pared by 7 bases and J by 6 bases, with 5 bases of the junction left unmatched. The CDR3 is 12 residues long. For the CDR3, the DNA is TGCAGCGCGGGACAGGGAGTGGATACGCAGTATTTT. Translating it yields CSAGQGVDTQYF.

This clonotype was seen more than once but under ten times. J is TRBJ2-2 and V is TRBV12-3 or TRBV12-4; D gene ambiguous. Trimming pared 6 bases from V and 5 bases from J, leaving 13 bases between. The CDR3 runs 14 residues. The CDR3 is CASRPPLSTGELFF. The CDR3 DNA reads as TGTGCCAGCAGACCTCCTTTATCAACCGGGGAGCTGTTTTTT.

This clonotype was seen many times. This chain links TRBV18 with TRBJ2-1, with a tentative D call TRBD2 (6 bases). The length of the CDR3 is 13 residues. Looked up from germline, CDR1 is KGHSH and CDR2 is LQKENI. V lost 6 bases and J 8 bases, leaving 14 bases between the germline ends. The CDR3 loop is CASSLREKDEQFF. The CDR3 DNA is TGTGCCAGCTCTCTCCGGGAGAAGGATGAGCAGTTCTTC.

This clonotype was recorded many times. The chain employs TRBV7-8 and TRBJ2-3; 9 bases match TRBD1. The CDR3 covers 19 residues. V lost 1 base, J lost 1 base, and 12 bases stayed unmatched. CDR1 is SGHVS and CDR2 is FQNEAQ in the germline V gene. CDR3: CASSLGGGQGVSGTDTQYF. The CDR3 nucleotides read TGTGCCAGCAGCTTAGGGGGGGGACAGGGAGTTTCTGGCACAGATACGCAGTATTTT.

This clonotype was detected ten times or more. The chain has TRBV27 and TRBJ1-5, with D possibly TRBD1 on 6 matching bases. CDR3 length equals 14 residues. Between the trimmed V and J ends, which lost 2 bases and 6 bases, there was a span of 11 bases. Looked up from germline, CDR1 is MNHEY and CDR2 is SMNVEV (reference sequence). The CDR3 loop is CASSLRGGSQPQHF. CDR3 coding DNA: TGTGCCAGCAGTTTACGGGGGGGCTCTCAGCCCCAGCATTTT.

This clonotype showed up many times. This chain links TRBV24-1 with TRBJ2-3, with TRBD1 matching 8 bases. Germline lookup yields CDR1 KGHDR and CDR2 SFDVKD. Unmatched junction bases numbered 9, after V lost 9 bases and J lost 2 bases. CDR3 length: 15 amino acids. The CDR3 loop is CATRDRGGLTDTQYF. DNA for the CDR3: TGTGCCACCCGAGACAGGGGAGGCCTCACAGATACGCAGTATTTT.

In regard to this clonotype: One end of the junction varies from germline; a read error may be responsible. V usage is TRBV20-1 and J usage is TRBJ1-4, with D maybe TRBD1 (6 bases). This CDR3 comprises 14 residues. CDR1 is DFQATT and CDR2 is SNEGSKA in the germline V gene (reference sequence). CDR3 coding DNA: TGCAGCGCTACGGGTGGGGGGCTAAATGAAAAACTGTTTTTT. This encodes CSATGGGLNEKLFF.

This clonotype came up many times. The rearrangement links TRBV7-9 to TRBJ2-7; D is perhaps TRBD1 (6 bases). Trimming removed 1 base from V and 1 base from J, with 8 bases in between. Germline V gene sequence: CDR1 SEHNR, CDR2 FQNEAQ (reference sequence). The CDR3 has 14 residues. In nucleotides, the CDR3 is TGTGCCAGCAGCTTAGAGGGGGTTTCCTACGAGCAGTACTTC. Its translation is CASSLEGVSYEQYF. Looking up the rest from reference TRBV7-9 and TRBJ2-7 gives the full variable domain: DTGVSQNPRHKITKRGQNVTFRCDPISEHNRLYWYRQTLGQGPEFLTYFQNEAQLEKSRLLSDRFSAERPKGSFSTLEIQRTEQGDSAMYLCASSLEGVSYEQYFGPGTRLTVT.